The source of this T cell receptor beta chain is a study of T cell repertoires in cytomegalovirus infection. A remark on this clonotype: Antigen: not known.

Overall study results and limits: What dominated the ex vivo response were HLA-C-restricted CMV-specific TCR beta clonotypes.

MiXCR, run by TCRdb on the reads, gives a single entry per CDR3 protein. The table has a few hundred thousand distinct CDR3 sequences, about a third seen once. J gave up 8 bases and V 0 bases, and 7 bases lay outside the gene matches. CDR1 and CDR2 (germline): SGHDT, YYEEEE. CDR3 length: 15 residues. This receptor was obtained from a human donor in good health (CMV status not recorded). Some clones in this sample may be carry-over from other donors' samples. This specimen was cultured PBMCs, taken from culture after CMV antigen stimulation. V gene TRBV5-6 combines with J gene TRBJ2-1; 8 bases are a match to TRBD2. The CDR3 sequence is CASSLVKREIHEQFF. Here the CDR3 DNA reads TGTGCCAGCAGCTTGGTGAAGCGGGAGATTCATGAGCAGTTCTTC.